The 14 T cell receptor beta chains given below trace back to one sample, sequenced in a study of blood T cell repertoires in COVID-19. Profiling relied on immunoSEQ multiplex PCR, and the TCRdb table lists in-frame clones only, not all of them. Of some 200,000 clones listed, 80% to 90% are singletons. Sequences were obtained from PBMCs or T cells enriched from blood (not recorded which). These receptors were collected from a man between 40 and 49 years old who had recovered from COVID-19.

In this sample, this clone turned up a few times. The V call is TRBV12-3 or TRBV12-4, the J call TRBJ1-5; 8 bases are shared with TRBD1. V lost 5 bases, J lost 9 bases, and 0 bases stayed unmatched. This CDR3 comprises 11 residues. The DNA of the CDR3 is TGTGCCAGCAGTGACAGGGGGCCCCAGCATTTT. It is translated as CASSDRGPQHF.

The chain is built from TRBV7-9 and TRBJ2-2; a weak D match, TRBD1 (5 bases). Germline assignment: CDR1 SEHNR and CDR2 FQNEAQ (reference sequence). CDR3 size: 13 residues. V dropped 5 bases and J dropped 6 bases, with 10 bases sitting between them. DNA of the CDR3: TGTGCCAGCAGCCCCCAGGGCCCCGGGGAGCTGTTTTTT. Translating it yields CASSPQGPGELFF.

The V and J genes are TRBV9 and TRBJ2-5; D uncertain. Trimming cost V 0 bases and J 2 bases, with 11 bases left between them. There are 15 residues in the CDR3. From germline, CDR1 is SGDLS and CDR2 YYNGEE. CDR3 in amino acids: CASSVGAGSQETQYF. The CDR3 nucleotides are TGTGCCAGCAGCGTAGGGGCAGGATCACAAGAGACCCAGTACTTC.

This chain joins TRBV5-8 and TRBJ1-1, with 7 positions matching TRBD1. CDR1 and CDR2 from the germline V gene are SGHTS and YDEGEE. V was pared by 1 base and J by 6 bases, with 15 bases of the junction left unmatched. The CDR3 is 17 residues long. DNA for the CDR3: TGTGCCAGCAGCTTGTACAGGGGAATTGAATCAGACTCTGAAGCTTTCTTT. Amino acids: CASSLYRGIESDSEAFF.

The chain couples TRBV4-1 to TRBJ2-7; TRBD2 agrees at 8 bases. The CDR3 contains 17 residues. CDR1 and CDR2 from the germline V gene are MGHRA and YSYEKL. The J segment lost 0 bases and the V segment lost 0 bases, leaving 7 bases of the junction unmatched. The CDR3 here is CASSQDPPLAVSYEQYF. The CDR3 DNA is TGCGCCAGCAGCCAAGACCCCCCACTAGCGGTCTCCTACGAGCAGTACTTC.

The chain is built from TRBV7-8 and TRBJ1-2; D uncertain. The germline V gene has CDR1 SGHVS and CDR2 FQNEAQ. The CDR3 runs 14 residues. The V and J ends lost 2 bases and 2 bases respectively, with 9 bases between them. Here the CDR3 reads CASSLTEMNYGYTF. The CDR3, as DNA: TGTGCCAGCAGCTTAACAGAGATGAACTATGGCTACACCTTC. Drawing the rest from reference TRBV7-8 and TRBJ1-2, the complete variable domain is GAGVSQSPRYKVAKRGQDVALRCDPISGHVSLFWYQQALGQGPEFLTYFQNEAQLDKSGLPSDRFFAERPEGSVSTLKIQRTQQEDSAVYLCASSLTEMNYGYTFGSGTRLTVV.

This chain links TRBV5-5 with TRBJ2-5; D remains ambiguous. Germline values: CDR1 SGHKS, CDR2 YYEKEE (reference sequence). This CDR3 has 12 residues. Trimming cost V 5 bases and J 2 bases, with 7 bases left between them. The CDR3 sequence is CASSTTQETQYF. The CDR3 coding sequence is TGTGCCAGCAGTACAACACAAGAGACCCAGTACTTC.

This chain links TRBV4-3 with TRBJ1-2; tentative D call: TRBD1 (6 bases). The CDR3 has 15 amino acids. Germline V lookup: CDR1 LGHNA, CDR2 YSLEER. Trimming cost V 0 bases and J 2 bases, with 10 bases left between them. CDR3 sequence (DNA): TGCGCCAGCAGCCAAGATGGGGGCGGAAACTATGGCTACACCTTC. The encoded protein is CASSQDGGGNYGYTF.

CDR3 coding DNA: TGTGCCAGCAGCTCGCAACAGGGGGGAGGCGAGACCCAGTACTTC. The encoded protein is CASSSQQGGGETQYF. This sequence joins TRBV7-3 and TRBJ2-5; TRBD1 matches at 8 bases. Trimming cost V 4 bases and J 5 bases; bases outside gene matches: 9. The CDR3 runs 15 residues. Germline V gene lookup returns CDR1 SGHTA and CDR2 FQGTGA.

V usage is TRBV6-2 or TRBV6-3 and J usage is TRBJ2-2; 14 nucleotides agree with TRBD2. Trimming cost V 5 bases and J 6 bases; bases outside gene matches: 2. CDR1 MNHEY and CDR2 SVGEGT come from the germline V gene. The CDR3 sequence is 15 residues long. This CDR3 reads CASSRLAGGPGELFF. The DNA for the CDR3 is TGTGCCAGCAGTAGACTAGCGGGAGGGCCCGGGGAGCTGTTTTTT.

This clone was seen only once. In nucleotides, the CDR3 is TGTGCCAGCAGCTCCGAAGCGGGAGAGACCCAGTACTTC. This codes for CASSSEAGETQYF. V and J are TRBV7-9 and TRBJ2-5; D may be TRBD2 (6 bases). Germline V gives CDR1 SEHNR, CDR2 FQNEAQ (reference sequence). This CDR3 is built from 13 residues. The V end lost 4 bases, the J end lost 4 bases, and 10 bases lay between the germline ends.

V gene TRBV19 combines with J gene TRBJ2-2; tentatively, D is TRBD1 (5 bases). Germline V gene data show CDR1 as LNHDA and CDR2 as SQIVND (reference sequence). CDR3 length equals 14 residues. V lost 4 bases to trimming and J lost 5 bases, with 11 bases between them. The CDR3 here is CASSTYGQTGELFF. In DNA, the CDR3 is TGTGCCAGTAGTACCTACGGACAAACCGGGGAGCTGTTTTTT. Variable domain in full (rest from reference TRBV19 and TRBJ2-2): DGGITQSPKYLFRKEGQNVTLSCEQNLNHDAMYWYRQDPGQGLRLIYYSQIVNDFQKGDIAEGYSVSREKKESFPLTVTSAQKNPTAFYLCASSTYGQTGELFFGEGSRLTVL.

The count of this clone is one. The chain carries TRBV6-5 and TRBJ1-1; D gene uncertain. Looked up from germline, CDR1 is MNHEY and CDR2 is SVGAGI. Between the trimmed V and J ends, which lost 2 bases and 1 base, there was a span of 14 bases. The CDR3 has 16 amino acids. The CDR3 protein is CASSYGSWRENTEAFF. The DNA of the CDR3 is TGTGCCAGCAGTTACGGGAGTTGGCGGGAGAACACTGAAGCTTTCTTT.

The gene calls are TRBV9 and TRBJ2-7, with a tentative D call TRBD1 (5 bases). The CDR3 totals 14 residues. V lost 4 bases, J lost 3 bases, and 14 bases lay in between. Germline V gene data show CDR1 as SGDLS and CDR2 as YYNGEE. The CDR3 nucleotides read TGTGCCAGCAGCCTCGCGGACAACAACTACGAGCAGTACTTC. Its protein is CASSLADNNYEQYF. The full variable domain, completed using reference TRBV9 and TRBJ2-7, is DSGVTQTPKHLITATGQRVTLRCSPRSGDLSVYWYQQSLDQGLQFLIQYYNGEERAKGNILERFSAQQFPDLHSELNLSSLELGDSALYFCASSLADNNYEQYFGPGTRLTVT.